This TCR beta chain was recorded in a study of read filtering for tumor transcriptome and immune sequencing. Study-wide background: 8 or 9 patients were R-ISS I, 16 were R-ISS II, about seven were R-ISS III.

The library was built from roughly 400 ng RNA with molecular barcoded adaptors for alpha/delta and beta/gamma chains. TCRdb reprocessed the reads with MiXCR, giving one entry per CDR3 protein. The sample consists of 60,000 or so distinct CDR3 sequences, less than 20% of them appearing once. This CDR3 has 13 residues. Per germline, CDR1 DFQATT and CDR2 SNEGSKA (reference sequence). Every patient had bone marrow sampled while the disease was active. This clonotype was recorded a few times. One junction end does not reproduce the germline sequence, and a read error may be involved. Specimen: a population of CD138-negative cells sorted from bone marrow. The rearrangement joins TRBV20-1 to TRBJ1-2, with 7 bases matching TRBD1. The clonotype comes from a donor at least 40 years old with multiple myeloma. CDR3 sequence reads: CSAAVDRVHGYAF. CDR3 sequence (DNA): TGCAGTGCTGCCGTCGACAGGGTTCATGGCTACGCCTTC.